The 21 T cell receptor beta chains below all came from one sample that was sequenced in a study of graft-versus-host responses after intestinal transplantation. Responders (about 200,000, CFSE-labeled) were co-plated with about 200,000 irradiated, violet-dye-labeled stimulators. The data were produced by immunoSEQ multiplex PCR, yet TCRdb's version contains in-frame clones alone and is incomplete. This table holds around 6,600 clones, roughly a quarter found once. Sequenced here: alloreactive CD8+ T cells from a mixed lymphocyte reaction culture, sampled before transplantation. Noted subset: CFSE-low proliferating T cells sorted from roughly six-day pre-transplant mixed lymphocyte reaction (GvH or HvG direction). These TCRs come from a human patient who was an organ donor for intestinal transplantation.

The chain couples TRBV30 to TRBJ1-5; no definite D call. Trimming shortened V by 0 bases and J by 6 bases, and 0 bases separated the two germline ends. The CDR3 is 10 amino acids. Germline CDR1 is GTSNPN and CDR2 is SVGIG (reference sequence). This CDR3 reads CAWSVQPQHF. As DNA, the CDR3 is TGTGCCTGGAGTGTTCAGCCCCAGCATTTT.

The table lists this clone with a few counts. The gene calls are TRBV25-1 and TRBJ2-7; D is uncertain. The germline V and J ends were trimmed by 1 base and 6 bases, with 4 bases remaining between them. This CDR3 is 11 amino acids long. Looked up from germline, CDR1 is MGHDK and CDR2 is SYGVNS. CDR3 sequence reads: CASSESGEQYF. In DNA form, the CDR3 reads TGTGCCAGCAGTGAATCAGGCGAGCAGTACTTC.

As to this clone: Germline and junction disagree at one end, which may indicate a read error. The gene calls are TRBV7-2 and TRBJ2-1; the match to TRBD2 covers 9 bases. CDR3 size: 17 residues. Germline V gene sequence: CDR1 SGHTA, CDR2 FQGNSA. The CDR3 spells CASSQDYMTSGPNEQFF. The CDR3 region has the DNA TGCGCCAGCAGCCAAGATTATATGACTAGCGGACCTAATGAGCAGTTCTTC.

In this sample, this clone is medium-sized. V is TRBV10-3 and J is TRBJ2-3; the match to TRBD2 covers 13 bases. V gave up 4 bases and J gave up 9 bases; unmatched junction bases: 4. The CDR3 contains 14 residues. Germline-derived CDR1 and CDR2 are ENHRY and SYGVKD. DNA for the CDR3: TGTGCCATCAGTGGGACTAGCGGGAGAGACACGCAGTATTTT. As protein: CAISGTSGRDTQYF.

This clone is deemed medium-sized (0.01 to 0.1%). In nucleotides, the CDR3 is TGTGCCAGCAGCTTGGCCAGGGCCAACGAGCAGTACTTC. Encoded protein: CASSLARANEQYF. The chain employs TRBV5-6 and TRBJ2-7, with a possible D match to TRBD1 (5 bases). Trimming pared 0 bases from V and 5 bases from J, leaving 9 bases between. CDR3 length: 13 residues. Germline CDR1 SGHDT, CDR2 YYEEEE.

This chain uses TRBV29-1 with TRBJ2-5; 8 bases fit TRBD2. This CDR3 is built from 14 residues. After removal of 0 bases from V and 7 bases from J, the junction contained 7 bases not matched to a gene. Germline CDR1 reads SQVTM; CDR2 reads ANQGSEA. Here the CDR3 DNA reads TGCAGCGTTGAAGATTGGATAGCGGGATGGACCCAGTACTTC. It encodes CSVEDWIAGWTQYF.

In its sample, this clone was seen a few times. The genes are TRBV7-2 and TRBJ1-5; no definite D call. The CDR3 has 15 amino acids. Germline CDR1 is SGHTA and CDR2 is FQGNSA. V gave up 2 bases and J gave up 0 bases, with 8 bases separating them. The CDR3 spells CASSLLGNSNQPQHF. The CDR3 DNA follows: TGTGCCAGCAGCTTATTGGGGAATAGCAATCAGCCCCAGCATTTT.

Only a few counts were recorded for this clone. Compared with germline, one end of the junction differs, possibly owing to a read error. V and J are TRBV5-3 and TRBJ1-2; D is uncertain. TRBV5-3 carries the ORF label, with uncertain function. The CDR3 length is 12 residues. In nucleotides, the CDR3 is TGTGCCAGCAGCTTAGCTAACTATGGCTACACCTTC. This translates into CASSLANYGYTF.

There are a few counts of this clone. The chain joins TRBV5-4 to TRBJ2-7; D possibly corresponds to TRBD1 (6 bases). Trimming took 4 bases from V and 4 from J, leaving 18 bases between them. This CDR3 region has 15 residues. CDR1 and CDR2 (germline): SGHNT, YYREEE (reference sequence). The CDR3 nucleotides read TGTGCCAGCAGCCCCCTGGACAGCTCTTTATACGAGCAGTACTTC. It yields the protein CASSPLDSSLYEQYF.

This clone showed up just once. V and J are TRBV5-7 and TRBJ2-7, with D perhaps TRBD2 (5 bases). TRBV5-7 is classed as an ORF, of uncertain function. This CDR3 has 12 residues. Deletions cut 3 bases from V and 2 bases from J, with 6 bases between. This chain's CDR3 is CASSSGAYEQYF. In DNA form, the CDR3 reads TGTGCCAGCAGCTCCGGGGCCTACGAGCAGTACTTC.

This rearrangement joins TRBV6-5 to TRBJ2-5, with D unresolved. The V and J ends lost 6 bases and 1 base respectively, with 15 bases between them. Germline V gives CDR1 MNHEY, CDR2 SVGAGI. This CDR3 comprises 15 residues. The CDR3 is CASSLELPFQETQYF. CDR3 nucleotide sequence: TGTGCCAGCAGCCTGGAGCTACCGTTCCAAGAGACCCAGTACTTC.

This chain connects TRBV11-3 to TRBJ2-6; tentatively, D is TRBD2 (7 bases). V lost 5 bases and J lost 2, with 16 bases in between. The CDR3 covers 17 residues. Germline V gene sequence: CDR1 SGHNT, CDR2 YENEEA. For the CDR3, the DNA is TGTGCCAGCAGCACAGATGGCGGGGGCACTGGGGCCAACGTCCTGACTTTC. It codes for CASSTDGGGTGANVLTF.

The chain carries TRBV5-5 and TRBJ1-2; D is unresolved. The CDR3 has 16 amino acids. In germline, CDR1 is SGHKS, CDR2 YYEKEE (reference sequence). V shed 4 bases and J shed 7 bases, with 23 bases lying between them. The CDR3 DNA reads as TGTGCCAGCAGCCAAGAGATATCCAGCCTAGGAGTTGGCTACACCTTC. This translates into CASSQEISSLGVGYTF.

The chain recombines TRBV4-3 with TRBJ2-3; D may match TRBD1 or TRBD2 (5 bases each). Germline CDR1 LGHNA, CDR2 YSLEER. V was cut by 4 bases and J by 2 bases, with 16 bases left in between. This CDR3 is built from 16 residues. CDR3 protein: CASSPVGDLPTDTQYF. CDR3 nucleotides: TGCGCCAGCAGCCCCGTGGGGGACCTACCCACAGATACGCAGTATTTT.

This clone was seen only a few times. The chain joins TRBV27 to TRBJ2-3; 10 bases agree with TRBD2. This CDR3 comprises 16 residues. From germline, CDR1 is MNHEY and CDR2 SMNVEV (reference sequence). The ends lost 5 bases at V and 4 bases at J; junction bases unmatched: 9. The CDR3 nucleotides are TGTGCCAGCAGTCCCCACCCTAGCGGGGGACCAGATACGCAGTATTTT. Amino acids: CASSPHPSGGPDTQYF.

This clone counts as medium-sized. The chain employs TRBV4-1 and TRBJ2-7, with D possibly being TRBD1 (5 bases). The CDR3 is 16 residues long. Germline loops: CDR1 MGHRA, CDR2 YSYEKL. Trimming removed 0 bases at V and 3 bases at J, with 15 bases between. As DNA, the CDR3 is TGCGCCAGCAGCCAAGATCGCTTTGACAGCCACTACGAGCAGTACTTC. Residues: CASSQDRFDSHYEQYF.

This clone turned up a few times. The CDR3 here is CASSLGTSGWYEQYF. The DNA of the CDR3 is TGTGCCAGCAGCTTAGGGACTAGCGGGTGGTACGAGCAGTACTTC. The chain is built from TRBV11-2 and TRBJ2-7, with 11 bases matching TRBD2. This CDR3 has 15 residues. The ends lost 1 base at V and 4 bases at J; junction bases unmatched: 3. Germline loops: CDR1 SGHAT, CDR2 FQNNGV.

Concerning this clone: Relative to the germline gene, one junction end is altered; a read error may explain this. The chain combines TRBV5-3 with TRBJ1-2; TRBD1 agrees at 7 bases. TRBV5-3 is an ORF; its function is uncertain. This CDR3 region has 13 residues. The CDR3 region has the DNA TGTGCCAGCAGCTTGAGGGGGCCGCATGGCTACACCTTC. The encoded protein is CASSLRGPHGYTF.

This clone was seen more than once but under ten times. The chain uses TRBV4-1 and TRBJ2-1, with TRBD2 matching 7 bases. Trimming cost V 0 bases and J 8 bases; bases outside gene matches: 7. The length of the CDR3 is 15 residues. In germline, CDR1 is MGHRA, CDR2 YSYEKL. The CDR3 nucleotides read TGCGCCAGCAGCCAAGATTTAGGGAGGGGCGATGAGCAGTTCTTC. Encoded protein: CASSQDLGRGDEQFF.

V and J are TRBV27 and TRBJ1-1; D is unclear. The CDR3 sequence is 14 residues long. In germline, CDR1 is MNHEY, CDR2 SMNVEV (reference sequence). V was pared by 3 bases and J by 4 bases, with 12 bases between. The CDR3 DNA follows: TGTGCCAGCAGTTTCGTAGGGTGGGGCACTGAAGCTTTCTTT. Its translation: CASSFVGWGTEAFF.

This clone has a single count. The V gene is TRBV30, the J gene TRBJ1-4; the D is unclear. The CDR3 extends over 15 amino acids. Between the trimmed V and J ends, which lost 3 bases and 0 bases, there was a span of 11 bases. Per the germline V gene, CDR1 is GTSNPN and CDR2 is SVGIG (reference sequence). The CDR3 sequence is CAWRGLGSTNEKLFF. CDR3 nucleotide sequence: TGTGCCTGGAGAGGGCTGGGGTCAACTAATGAAAAACTGTTTTTT. Complete variable domain (other parts from reference TRBV30 and TRBJ1-4): SQTIHQWPATLVQPVGSPLSLECTVEGTSNPNLYWYRQAAGRGLQLLFYSVGIGQISSEVPQNLSASRPQDRQFILSSKKLLLSDSGFYLCAWRGLGSTNEKLFFGSGTQLSVL.